This T cell receptor beta chain was identified in a study of technical replicates of blood from a few donors. A single count supports this clone. V was pared by 4 bases and J by 9 bases, with 11 bases of the junction left unmatched. The CDR3 runs 15 residues. The germline V gene has CDR1 MDHEN and CDR2 SYDVKM. Measured with immunoSEQ multiplex PCR; TCRdb has only the in-frame clones, and not every one. The sample lists some 66,000 clones, about 98% occurring once. The TCR sequence derives from a human donor in good health. The sequencing sample was made of T cells isolated from PBMCs. This chain links TRBV28 with TRBJ2-1; 8 bases line up with TRBD2. Here the CDR3 DNA reads TGTGCCAGCAGTTCCAGCGGGAGTTGGAGCAGTGAGCAGTTCTTC. Translation gives CASSSSGSWSSEQFF.